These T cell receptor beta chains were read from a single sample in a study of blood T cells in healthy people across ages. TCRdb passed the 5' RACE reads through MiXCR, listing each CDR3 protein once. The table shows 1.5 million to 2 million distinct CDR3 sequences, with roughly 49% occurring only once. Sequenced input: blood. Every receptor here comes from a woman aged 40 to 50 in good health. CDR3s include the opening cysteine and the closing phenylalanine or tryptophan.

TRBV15	CATSMGGRGFSNEQFF
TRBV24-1	CATSDRDRHSGANVLTF
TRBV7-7	CASSPGVRSYEQYF
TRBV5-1	CASSLGGRANNEQFF
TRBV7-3	CASSLEQGGLGELFF
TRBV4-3	CASSQETGLAGASTTDTQYF
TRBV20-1	CSARRTANQETQYF
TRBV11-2	CASRSMRDVVETQYF
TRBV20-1	CSALRERDEKLFF
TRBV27	CASCLYPNYGYTF
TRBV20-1	CSARRVAVKETQYF
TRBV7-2	CASSLVGGQGGEKLFF
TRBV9	CASSVGGKGYEQYF
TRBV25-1	CASSEWFTGQGRETQYF
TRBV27	CASSNPRGGGDYGYTF
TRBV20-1	CSSLSAGGHHEQFF
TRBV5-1	CASSIAGTAYEQYF
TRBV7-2	CASSRTSGQYNEQFF
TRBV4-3	CASSPTTGGATEAFF
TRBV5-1	CASSVEGSKEQFF
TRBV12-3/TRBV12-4	CASSWGAGTEAFF
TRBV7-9	CAVGVSETQYF
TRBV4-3	CASSQVVGQGHTDTQYF
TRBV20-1	CSAYKTGGFTDTQYF
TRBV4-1	CASSGPIARGLGYGYTF
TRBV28	CASSPTGQGGYEAFF
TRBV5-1	CASSDADGVNTEAFF
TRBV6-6	CASKRGQGQEPQYF
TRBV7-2	CASSFTGTGYYGYTF
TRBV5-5	CASSRAGTSDSYEQYF
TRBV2	CASSEFTTAEQFF
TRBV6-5	CASSYASTDYEQYF
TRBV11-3	CASAGTSVNEQYF
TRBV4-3	CASSQGRDTPYNEQFF
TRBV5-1	CASSSPPAGSTYEQYF
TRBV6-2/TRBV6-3	CASTTEGSQPQHF
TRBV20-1	CSASERGRLENEQFF
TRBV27	CASSLVGVAGGNEQFF
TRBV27	CASSFSVPSTDTQYF
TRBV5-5	CASSLPRDRPYEQYF
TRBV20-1	CSVWTGPNTEAFF
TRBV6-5	CASSYSNRLNTEAFF
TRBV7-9	CASSSRAFTGTPYEQYF
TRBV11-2	CASSFLRGTGELFF
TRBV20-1	CSALPSGGQQLRSHEQFF
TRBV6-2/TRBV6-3	CASSYYGYNEQFF
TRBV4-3	CASSRTSGAEKADEQFF
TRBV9	CASSAQTSTDTQYF
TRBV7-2	CASSLTGSFYEQYF
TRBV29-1	CSVEWASGGSYNEQFF
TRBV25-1	CASSPRQANGYTF
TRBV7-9	CASSQKGTGQETQYF
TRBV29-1	CSVVWGDVEQFF
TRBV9	CASSGGDSGVEQFF
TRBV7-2	CASSLERVSEQFF
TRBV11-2	CASSSGTGAGANVLTF
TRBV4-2	CASSQEGLGADTQYF
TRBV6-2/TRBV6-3	CASSDGASNEQYF
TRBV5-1	CASSLDSSGGGDTQYF
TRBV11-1	CASSRGGNSYEQYF